This T cell receptor beta chain derives from a study of cytomegalovirus exposure and HLA in healthy donors (dated by TCRdb to about 2017). Context from the whole study: According to an earlier analysis of 587 of the donors, about 190 million T cells yielded 117 million unique TCR beta sequences and approximately 300 Gb of sequence data. An early release that covered 640 HLA-typed donors contained about 290 gigabases of sequencing data and tens of millions of unique TCR sequences. Of the 398 genotyped donors, over 70% fell in the genetic ancestry cluster associated with self-reported Caucasian donors. The study aimed to test whether signatures of past pathogen exposure could be identified by cataloging public T cell receptors. The T cell repertoires of some 670 subjects were profiled by immunosequencing and related to cytomegalovirus serostatus. A separate validation cohort of 100 to 150 different subjects was used in addition to the 666-subject first cohort. High-throughput TCR immunosequencing, statistical association of individual TCRs with disease status, and machine learning were combined to predict cytomegalovirus infection status. A later analysis re-examined previously published TCR beta repertoires from just over 650 donors and added high-resolution HLA genotyping to investigate patterns of TCR occurrence. The later analysis used no new phenotypic data to find candidate immune exposures, relying instead on TCR beta sequences and their occurrence across donors. An earlier analysis of 587 of the donors used high-throughput TCR beta sequencing to judge whether each TCR beta V gene segment behaved as functional or pseudogenic. Donor age, sex, ethnicity and CMV serostatus were compiled alongside the repertoire data. In a later genetic analysis, genome-wide SNP genotypes for about three fifths of the roughly 670 donors were used, and that subset was treated as a discovery cohort. Every discovery cohort repertoire had been produced on one sequencing platform. Both class I and class II loci were covered by HLA typing, at four-digit resolution. The number of typed donors differed by locus: about 629-640 for A, B, C, DRB1 and DQB1; about 520 for DQA1; over 600 for DPA1; and approximately 450 for DPB1. A few DR-DQ haplotypes were handled as single units for association and clustering because linkage in the cohort was strong. Among about 410 genotyped donors of the cohort, an average of around 220,000 unique TCR beta nucleotide sequences was sequenced per donor, of which 15% to 20% were non-productive. What the research found in general, with its limitations: In a later analysis, the rate of TCR association differed among HLA loci, with DRB1 alleles having the most associated TCRs and HLA-C alleles having the fewest. Linkage disequilibrium might explain the correlated functional status among segregating V segments, but an unknown experimental factor could not be ruled out. Broadly in line with IMGT annotations, most TCR beta V segments showed up in productive rearrangements about 87% or about 30% of the time in an earlier analysis of about 500 of the donors. For the cohort, immune exposure information was limited to CMV serostatus. V-gene and J-gene trimming of TCR beta chains was associated with a missense DCLRE1C variant in a later genetic analysis, and the association was replicated in an independent cohort. In a later analysis, HLA-associated TCR beta chains were found to be more clonally expanded and to have lower generation probabilities than equally common non-associated chains. Compared with the approximately 700-donor mean, donors in an Asian-associated ancestry cluster had fewer N-insertions in productive TCRs, according to a later genetic analysis. A total of fewer than 200 TCR beta chains were listed by the study as associated with cytomegalovirus. Because HLA typing was unavailable for some donors at each locus, only the typed subset was used in association tests. A later analysis associated 15,000 to 20,000 TCR beta sequences with specific HLA alleles at a false discovery rate of 0.05. It was suggested by the authors that the approach could potentially be generalized to other disease states and immunological phenotypes. The earlier analysis of some 560 of the donors excluded 15 to 20 rarely observed V segments, including chromosome 9 orphons, because counts were too low. When HLA alleles, especially DR and DQ, strongly co-occurred, attributing TCR associations to individual alleles was difficult. Sequencing depth was assumed to be roughly uniform across donors in the presence/absence analyses, though that assumption may not hold. A further reported finding was that TCR beta sequences accurately predicted the HLA-A and HLA-B alleles for most subjects in the first cohort. The sequencing pipeline was judged likely to have produced a cluster of highly shared sequence variants as a technical artifact. The 87-base-pair reads could not distinguish some IMGT-functional V segments, including TRBV6-2 and TRBV6-3, so those segments were excluded. Only TCR beta chains were sequenced in this cohort, and the absence of alpha or paired-chain data limited detectable features. Cytomegalovirus status was reported to be diagnosed by the classifier with high specificity and sensitivity in both the original and validation cohorts. Several of the top co-occurrence clusters appeared to be linked to parvovirus B19, influenza, CMV and Epstein-Barr virus, according to a later analysis. Three of the identified cytomegalovirus-associated TCR beta chains were confirmed in vitro to be specific for cytomegalovirus antigens. While some public TCRs were present in many individuals, most TCR sequences turned up only very rarely across donors. In a later analysis, most CMV-associated TCR beta chains were found to appear HLA-restricted, with HLA associations seemingly driven largely by CMV exposure.

In total, roughly 670 healthy bone marrow donors made up the cohort. All cohort members were sampled while nominally healthy, although unrecorded immune exposures were likely present. The donor tested CMV seronegative and was one of the 352 seronegative cohort members. Every donor gave a peripheral blood sample, and the peripheral blood mononuclear cells from that sample were used for TCR beta sequencing. The Qiagen DNeasy Blood Extraction Kit was used to extract genomic DNA from the blood cell samples. The CDR3 holds 14 amino acids from the cysteine to the phenylalanine. The sequence is cut down to CDR3 DNA, 42 bases in frame from base 1. V and J lose 0 bases and 4 bases, and a span of 7 bases separates them. The germline V gene (reference sequence) provides CDR1 SGHNT and CDR2 YYREEE. The library relied on the immunoSEQ multiplex PCR assay. A mixture of 60 forward primers for TCR Vbeta segments and 13 reverse primers for TCR Jbeta segments was used in the multiplex PCR. Amplification of the CDR3 region of rearranged TCR beta genes was performed with a multiplex PCR assay on genomic DNA. The Illumina HiSeq System was used to sequence the amplified TCR beta libraries as 87-base-pair reads. In the original analysis: A later analysis tallied about 77 million unique TCR beta chains across the 700 or so repertoires, and approximately 11 million of those chains were shared by two or more donors. Raw reads were error-corrected and collapsed into unique sequences with a nearest-neighbor algorithm that merged closely related sequences to remove PCR and sequencing errors. Alignment of CDR3 sequences to IMGT reference sequences was used to assign V, D and J gene segments. For a sequence to be retained, at least a six-nucleotide match to both a V gene segment and a J gene segment was required. Rearrangements were classified as productive when the CDR3 lacked stop codons and remained in frame with V and J, and all other rearrangements were classified as non-productive. Following IMGT convention, CDR3 was defined as the stretch from the second conserved V-encoded cysteine to the conserved J-encoded phenylalanine. Sequences without an unambiguous match to a single V gene segment were excluded from the earlier analysis of about 630 of the donors. An earlier analysis of several hundred of the donors called V segments functional above 56.7% productive rearrangements and segregating when the between-donor standard deviation exceeded 5%. A statistical classification framework was built to diagnose cytomegalovirus status from the catalog of TCR beta chain sequences. A later analysis assigned V and J genes by comparing TCR nucleotide sequences with IMGT/GENE-DB human TR gene sequences. A later analysis assigned CDR3 sequences and most-parsimonious VDJ recombination scenarios with the TCRdist pipeline. In a later analysis, each TCR beta chain was defined by its CDR3 amino acid sequence together with its V-gene family, and reads lacking a unique V-gene family were excluded. In a later analysis, fewer than 650 highly shared, low-generation-probability nucleotide sequences were removed to address suspected cross-contamination and a sequencing artifact. A later analysis calculated a clonal expansion index for each public chain from normalized within-repertoire ranks of inferred template counts. In a later analysis, generation probabilities were computed with a VDJ recombination model fitted to out-of-frame rearrangements, and the resulting probabilities were checked against IGoR. In a later analysis, TCR-TCR, TCR-HLA and TCR-CMV co-occurrence was scored with hypergeometric tests, and a repertoire-size bias correction was applied to TCR pairs. In a later analysis, false discovery rates were estimated by permuting HLA or CMV assignments 20 times. A later analysis grouped co-occurring TCRs with DBSCAN, adding TCRdist sequence similarity when clustering within HLA-allele-positive subsets. Repertoires with fewer than 30,000 or more than 120,000 public chains, plus five repertoires with anomalous nucleotide sharing, were excluded from co-occurrence clustering. TCRdb retrieved this table from immuneACCESS and kept in-frame rearrangements only. Not all clones are present; in checked studies, unresolved V genes account for under half, and no reason is known for the remainder. Clone size and V and J calls were adopted from that table, with D and trimming inferred from the DNA. Counted in this sample were approximately 170,000 clones; roughly 80% of them appeared once. 2.4% of the sample is taken by the ten largest.

This clone appeared once. No cognate antigen has been identified for it. No base quality values were provided; no much bigger clone lies one nucleotide off. The rearranged chain carries TRBV5-4 and TRBJ1-4, with the D gene call left open. The origin of this receptor is a male donor in good health and CMV-seronegative. The sequencing sample was made of PBMCs. At the DNA level, the sequence is TGTGCCAGCAGCTTGGGTGGGCTTAATGAAAAACTGTTTTTT. Protein translation: CASSLGGLNEKLFF.